The next 28 T cell receptor beta chains were all read from a single sample in a study of blood T cell repertoires in COVID-19. Data came from immunoSEQ multiplex PCR; TCRdb stores just in-frame clones and leaves some out. The sample holds under 200,000 clones, about 90% seen once. What was sequenced was PBMCs or T cells enriched from blood (not recorded which). These receptors came from a woman between 45 and 60 years old who had recovered from COVID-19.

A single count supports this clone. The rearrangement uses TRBV18 and TRBJ2-5; tentatively, D is TRBD2 (5 bases). Trimming took off 6 bases at V and 5 bases at J, with 7 bases between the two ends. This CDR3 contains 11 residues. Looked up from germline, CDR1 is KGHSH and CDR2 is LQKENI. The CDR3 loop is CASSPGETQYF. The CDR3 DNA follows: TGTGCCAGCTCCCCGGGGGAGACCCAGTACTTC.

The chain uses TRBV7-9 and TRBJ2-1; the match to TRBD2 covers 8 bases. CDR1 is SEHNR, CDR2 FQNEAQ, per germline (reference sequence). Trimming at V came to 1 base and at J to 10 bases, leaving 12 bases not matched to a gene. CDR3 length equals 16 residues. CDR3 sequence reads: CASSLGSSGSRGEQFF. The CDR3 DNA sequence: TGTGCCAGCAGCTTAGGGTCTAGCGGGTCAAGAGGGGAGCAGTTCTTC.

The V gene is TRBV3-1 (or the pseudogene TRBV3-2), the J gene TRBJ1-2; D uncertain. Deletions cut 2 bases from V and 6 bases from J, with 10 bases between. Germline V CDR1 and CDR2: LGHDT, YNNKEL (reference sequence). The CDR3 has 13 residues. The CDR3 reads CASSQRLGHGYTF. The CDR3 region has the DNA TGTGCCAGCAGCCAAAGATTGGGCCATGGCTACACCTTC.

The V and J genes are TRBV29-1 and TRBJ2-1, with 10 positions matching TRBD2. This CDR3 has 16 residues. V lost 0 bases and J lost 0; bases outside the gene matches: 2. The V gene's germline CDR1 is SQVTM and CDR2 ANQGSEA. The DNA for the CDR3 is TGCAGCGTTGAAGAACTAGCGGGGAGCTCCTACAATGAGCAGTTCTTC. Translating it yields CSVEELAGSSYNEQFF.

The chain links TRBV19 to TRBJ2-1; 12 nucleotides align to TRBD2. The J segment lost 0 bases and the V segment lost 2 bases, leaving 8 bases of the junction unmatched. Germline assignment: CDR1 LNHDA and CDR2 SQIVND (reference sequence). There are 19 residues in the CDR3. This CDR3 reads CASSIQTSGRGSSYNEQFF. CDR3 in DNA: TGTGCCAGTAGTATACAGACTAGCGGGAGAGGGAGCTCCTACAATGAGCAGTTCTTC.

The chain is built from TRBV2 and TRBJ2-2, with 11 bases fitting TRBD1. The CDR3 totals 15 residues. Germline V gene lookup returns CDR1 SNHLY and CDR2 FYNNEI. The V gene end was trimmed by 6 bases and the J gene end by 4 bases; junction bases not matched to a gene: 4. The CDR3 nucleotides are TGTGCCAGCAGGGGACAGGGGGATTTCACCGGGGAGCTGTTTTTT. Protein: CASRGQGDFTGELFF.

V is TRBV2 and J is TRBJ1-2, with TRBD1 matching over 9 bases. This CDR3 spans 13 amino acids. V gave up 8 bases and J gave up 4 bases; unmatched junction bases: 5. In germline, CDR1 is SNHLY, CDR2 FYNNEI. The CDR3 reads CASGGQGSYGYTF. Written as DNA, the CDR3 is TGTGCCAGCGGGGGACAGGGTAGCTATGGCTACACCTTC.

The rearrangement joins TRBV29-1 to TRBJ1-1; maybe TRBD1 (5 bases). The CDR3 length is 11 residues. The germline gives CDR1 SQVTM, CDR2 ANQGSEA. V was shortened by 4 bases and J by 8 bases, with 11 bases between the two germline ends. CDR3 nucleotide sequence: TGCAGCGTTGTTCGGGGGATGGAAGCTTTCTTT. Translating it yields CSVVRGMEAFF.

The J gene is TRBJ2-7, the V gene TRBV19, with D possibly being TRBD2 (5 bases). Germline V gene data show CDR1 as LNHDA and CDR2 as SQIVND (reference sequence). This CDR3 is 13 amino acids long. The V and J ends lost 3 bases and 5 bases respectively, with 11 bases between them. The CDR3 nucleotides are TGTGCCAGTAGTATGAGGGCAAACGACGAGCAGTACTTC. Its translation: CASSMRANDEQYF.

The genes are TRBV5-8 and TRBJ1-2; 7 bases are shared with TRBD1. The J segment lost 6 bases and the V segment lost 2 bases, leaving 1 base of the junction unmatched. Germline V gene sequence: CDR1 SGHTS, CDR2 YDEGEE. The CDR3 is made up of 12 amino acids. The CDR3 protein is CASSFQGDGYTF. The CDR3 DNA reads as TGTGCCAGCAGCTTTCAGGGGGATGGCTACACCTTC.

This clone has a single count. The chain joins TRBV4-3 to TRBJ1-2; 9 nucleotides align to TRBD1. Trimming cost V 4 bases and J 7 bases; bases outside gene matches: 10. This CDR3 is 15 amino acids long. Germline values: CDR1 LGHNA, CDR2 YSLEER. CDR3 loop: CASSLQQGAMGGYTF. CDR3 in DNA: TGCGCCAGCAGCCTCCAACAGGGGGCAATGGGTGGCTACACCTTC.

The CDR3 reads CASSSGWTEAFF. In nucleotides, the CDR3 is TGTGCCAGTAGTTCCGGGTGGACTGAAGCTTTCTTT. This chain uses TRBV19 with TRBJ1-1; D call uncertain. Trimming pared 5 bases from V and 5 bases from J, leaving 9 bases between. Germline lookup yields CDR1 LNHDA and CDR2 SQIVND (reference sequence). This CDR3 spans 12 amino acids.

V and J are TRBV9 and TRBJ2-7; 7 bases line up with TRBD1. There are 14 residues in the CDR3. The germline CDR1 and CDR2 sequences are SGDLS and YYNGEE. V was pared by 0 bases and J by 3 bases, with 3 bases of the junction left unmatched. This CDR3 reads CASSVGDSVYEQYF. The CDR3 region has the DNA TGTGCCAGCAGCGTAGGGGACAGTGTCTACGAGCAGTACTTC.

CDR3 nucleotide sequence: TGTGCCAGCATCGAAAGACAGGGGCGATGGGAAAAACTGTTTTTT. Translated, it gives CASIERQGRWEKLFF. The rearrangement uses TRBV28 and TRBJ1-4; 8 positions agree with TRBD1. The length of the CDR3 is 15 residues. V lost 7 bases, J lost 8 bases, and 12 bases stayed unmatched. Germline assignment: CDR1 MDHEN and CDR2 SYDVKM.

V is TRBV4-1 and J is TRBJ1-4; D call uncertain. Germline lookup yields CDR1 MGHRA and CDR2 YSYEKL. Trimming cost V 6 bases and J 8 bases, with 10 bases left between them. There are 12 residues in the CDR3. The CDR3 region is CASSLLREKLFF. The CDR3 DNA reads as TGCGCCAGCAGTCTACTTAGAGAAAAACTGTTTTTT.

This rearrangement joins TRBV6-4 to TRBJ2-1, with 8 bases fitting TRBD2. The CDR3 runs 15 residues. CDR1 and CDR2 from the germline V gene are MRHNA and SNTAGT. The V segment lost 5 bases and the J segment 4 bases; nucleotides outside the gene matches: 7. The CDR3 coding sequence is TGTGCCAGCAGTAAAAGCGGGAGCGGATACAATGAGCAGTTCTTC. It encodes CASSKSGSGYNEQFF.

The V gene is TRBV7-2, the J gene TRBJ2-6, with D possibly matching TRBD1 (5 bases). CDR3 length equals 18 residues. Germline values: CDR1 SGHTA, CDR2 FQGNSA. V was cut by 3 bases and J by 4 bases, with 19 bases left in between. CDR3 bases: TGTGCCAGCAGCTTTCGAAGGACACCCAACGGGGGGGCCAACGTCCTGACTTTC. Encoded protein: CASSFRRTPNGGANVLTF.

The chain has TRBV5-1 and TRBJ2-2, with 13 bases fitting TRBD2. The CDR3 loop spans 17 amino acids. CDR1 and CDR2 (germline): SGHRS, YFSETQ. Trimming removed 0 bases from V and 7 bases from J; junction bases left unmatched: 6. This CDR3 reads CASSLGGLAGAGGELFF. CDR3 nucleotide sequence: TGCGCCAGCAGCTTGGGAGGACTAGCGGGAGCCGGCGGGGAGCTGTTTTTT.

The chain carries TRBV11-2 and TRBJ1-1; 8 nucleotides match TRBD1. From germline, CDR1 is SGHAT and CDR2 FQNNGV. The ends lost 4 bases at V and 11 bases at J; junction bases unmatched: 6. The CDR3 spans 12 residues. CDR3 amino acids: CASSSDRVEAFF. The DNA for the CDR3 is TGTGCCAGCAGCTCGGACAGGGTGGAGGCTTTCTTT.

The chain links TRBV7-2 to TRBJ1-4; D ambiguous. From germline, CDR1 is SGHTA and CDR2 FQGNSA. The CDR3 is 15 amino acids. V lost 5 bases, J lost 3 bases, and 13 bases lay in between. The CDR3 nucleotides are TGTGCCAGCAGCCCCACGAGGAAATCTAATGAAAAACTGTTTTTT. It encodes CASSPTRKSNEKLFF.

The chain combines TRBV4-1 with TRBJ2-1, with a possible D match to TRBD2 (5 bases). Trimming pared 2 bases from V and 12 bases from J, leaving 20 bases between. CDR1 and CDR2 from the germline V gene are MGHRA and YSYEKL. This CDR3 is built from 15 residues. The CDR3, as DNA: TGCGCCAGCAGCCAAAAAGACCCTGGACTCCTCGGGCAGTTCTTC. Amino acids: CASSQKDPGLLGQFF.

This rearrangement joins TRBV5-1 to TRBJ2-2; D remains unclear. Trimming stripped 0 bases from V and 3 bases from J, with 6 bases between. The germline CDR1 and CDR2 sequences are SGHRS and YFSETQ. The CDR3 spans 14 residues. The CDR3 here is CASSLEPDTGELFF. DNA for the CDR3: TGCGCCAGCAGCTTGGAACCAGACACCGGGGAGCTGTTTTTT.

The chain is built from TRBV15 and TRBJ2-5; the D is unclear. The germline V gene has CDR1 LNHNV and CDR2 YYDKDF (reference sequence). The V end was cut by 5 bases, the J end by 7 bases, with 17 bases between. The CDR3 totals 14 residues. CDR3 amino acids: CATSATTGRRTQYF. The CDR3, as DNA: TGTGCCACCAGCGCCACGACGGGTAGGAGGACCCAGTACTTC.

The V gene is TRBV6-5, the J gene TRBJ2-5; 9 nucleotides line up with TRBD1. The CDR3 extends over 14 amino acids. The germline CDR1 and CDR2 sequences are MNHEY and SVGAGI. The trim removed 4 bases at V and 1 base at J, leaving 1 base unmatched. CDR3 amino acids: CASSWGQGQETQYF. CDR3 coding DNA: TGTGCCAGCAGTTGGGGACAGGGCCAAGAGACCCAGTACTTC.

This chain links TRBV7-2 with TRBJ2-7, with TRBD1 as a possible D gene (7 bases). The CDR3 covers 15 residues. CDR1 and CDR2 from the germline V gene are SGHTA and FQGNSA. Trimming removed 6 bases from V and 0 bases from J, with 15 bases in between. The CDR3 spells CASRAGQFNSYEQYF. CDR3 nucleotide sequence: TGTGCCAGCAGGGCGGGACAGTTTAACTCCTACGAGCAGTACTTC.

The rearrangement joins TRBV9 to TRBJ2-2; tentative D call: TRBD1 (5 bases). The V end lost 7 bases, the J end lost 2 bases, and 15 bases lay between the germline ends. Germline CDR1 is SGDLS and CDR2 is YYNGEE. This CDR3 is 15 amino acids long. The DNA of the CDR3 is TGTGCCAGCCACGCAGGGCGACCTAACACCGGGGAGCTGTTTTTT. Translation: CASHAGRPNTGELFF.

The genes are TRBV2 and TRBJ2-6; D might be TRBD1 (6 bases). The CDR3 consists of 14 residues. In germline, CDR1 is SNHLY, CDR2 FYNNEI. V was shortened by 7 bases and J by 2 bases, with 9 bases between the two germline ends. The CDR3 reads CASKRDTGANVLTF. The CDR3 DNA follows: TGTGCCAGCAAACGGGACACTGGGGCCAACGTCCTGACTTTC.

The genes are TRBV29-1 and TRBJ2-5, with TRBD1 identical over 7 bases. Losses at the gene ends were 6 bases for V and 1 base for J; bases not matched to a gene: 2. This CDR3 region has 12 residues. Germline assignment: CDR1 SQVTM and CDR2 ANQGSEA. CDR3 loop: CSVAGGQETQYF. DNA for the CDR3: TGCAGCGTGGCAGGGGGCCAAGAGACCCAGTACTTC.